These 10 T cell receptor beta chains share one sample of origin, sequenced in a study of T cell repertoires in cytomegalovirus infection. Each CDR3 protein is one row after TCRdb ran MiXCR on the reads. The sample yields 150,000 or so distinct CDR3 sequences, 23% seen once. The sequencing input was PBMCs. All receptors come from a human donor in good health (CMV status not recorded). Some clones in this sample may be carry-over from other donors' samples.

The V and J genes are TRBV28 and TRBJ2-1, with D possibly being TRBD1 (6 bases). From germline, CDR1 is MDHEN and CDR2 SYDVKM. Trimming took 10 bases from V and 9 from J, leaving 19 bases between them. The CDR3 consists of 13 residues. The CDR3 DNA reads TGTGCCATCCAGGGGCAAGCCCCTAGTGAGCAGTTCTTC. Encoded protein: CAIQGQAPSEQFF.

This chain joins TRBV28 and TRBJ2-2, with D perhaps matching TRBD1 or TRBD2 (5 bases each). Germline V gives CDR1 MDHEN, CDR2 SYDVKM. This CDR3 region has 13 residues. Trimming took off 7 bases at V and 6 bases at J, with 12 bases between the two ends. CDR3 loop: CASTPGQSGELFF. Written as DNA, the CDR3 is TGTGCCAGCACCCCGGGGCAGTCCGGGGAGCTGTTTTTT.

This chain connects TRBV29-1 to TRBJ2-5; 7 bases fit TRBD1. CDR3 size: 11 residues. With 7 bases clipped from V and 6 bases from J, the junction kept 5 bases outside the gene matches. Per germline, CDR1 SQVTM and CDR2 ANQGSEA. Here the CDR3 DNA reads TGCAGCGCCCACAGGGGCCAGACCCAGTACTTC. It specifies CSAHRGQTQYF.

This clonotype was seen only a few times. This rearrangement joins TRBV5-4 to TRBJ2-1, with D unresolved. Trimming pared 0 bases from V and 4 bases from J, leaving 2 bases between. The CDR3 extends over 12 amino acids. Germline V CDR1 and CDR2: SGHNT, YYREEE (reference sequence). The CDR3 DNA sequence: TGTGCCAGCAGCTTGGAGTACAATGAGCAGTTCTTC. It specifies CASSLEYNEQFF.

J is TRBJ1-1 and V is TRBV9; D might be TRBD1 (6 bases). The germline V gene encodes CDR1 SGDLS and CDR2 YYNGEE. The CDR3 contains 13 residues. Between the trimmed V and J ends, which lost 3 bases and 7 bases, there was a span of 13 bases. CDR3 nucleotides: TGTGCCAGCAGCGACGGGGGGCTCGGTGAAGCTTTCTTT. Translation: CASSDGGLGEAFF.

This clonotype was counted at least ten times. The gene calls are TRBV7-2 and TRBJ1-2; tentative D call: TRBD1 (6 bases). Germline V gene lookup returns CDR1 SGHTA and CDR2 FQGNSA. This CDR3 is 14 amino acids long. With 2 bases removed from V and 5 bases from J, the gap between germline ends came to 12 bases. This chain's CDR3 is CASSLLGDTYGYTF. For the CDR3, the DNA is TGTGCCAGCAGCTTATTAGGGGACACTTATGGCTACACCTTC. The variable domain in full, completed from reference TRBV7-2 and TRBJ1-2, reads GAGVSQSPSNKVTEKGKDVELRCDPISGHTALYWYRQSLGQGLEFLIYFQGNSAPDKSGLPSDRFSAERTGGSVSTLTIQRTQQEDSAVYLCASSLLGDTYGYTFGSGTRLTVV.

CDR3 amino acids: CASSERGGAGYQPQHF. The CDR3 bases are TGTGCCAGCAGTGAACGGGGGGGCGCGGGCTATCAGCCCCAGCATTTT. The chain uses TRBV6-2 or TRBV6-3 and TRBJ1-5; TRBD1 is a possible D gene (6 bases). Trimming shortened V by 5 bases and J by 5 bases, and 19 bases separated the two germline ends. This CDR3 is built from 16 residues. Germline V gives CDR1 MNHEY, CDR2 SVGEGT.

V is TRBV6-1 and J is TRBJ2-7; 7 bases are shared with TRBD1. The CDR3 has 14 residues. Trimming cost V 7 bases and J 6 bases; bases outside gene matches: 12. CDR1 MNHNS and CDR2 SASEGT come from the germline V gene. The CDR3: CASTPDRVLIEQYF. CDR3 DNA sequence: TGTGCCAGCACCCCTGACAGGGTGTTAATCGAGCAGTACTTC.

This clonotype came up a few times. The CDR3 DNA follows: TGTGCCAGCAGCTTAGATGCGTTCGGCTCCTACAATGAGCAGTTCTTC. Translation: CASSLDAFGSYNEQFF. The V gene is TRBV11-2, the J gene TRBJ2-1; unclear D gene. Germline V gives CDR1 SGHAT, CDR2 FQNNGV. V lost 0 bases and J 0 bases, leaving 9 bases between the germline ends. The CDR3 is 16 amino acids.

This clonotype turned up a few times. The chain has TRBV27 and TRBJ2-5; 12 nucleotides match TRBD2. V was pared by 8 bases and J by 5 bases, with 6 bases of the junction left unmatched. CDR3 length: 14 amino acids. CDR1 and CDR2 (germline): MNHEY, SMNVEV (reference sequence). Here the CDR3 reads CASGTSGRFETQYF. CDR3 in DNA: TGTGCCAGCGGAACTAGCGGGAGGTTTGAGACCCAGTACTTC.